Each of the 32 T cell receptor beta chains below was sequenced from the same sample in a study of T-cell reconstitution after alpha-beta-depleted transplantation in children. The library targeted TCRbeta and was prepared with unique molecular identifiers. TCRdb processed the PCR reads anew with MiXCR; each CDR3 protein has one entry. The sample comprises 200,000 or so distinct CDR3 sequences, 5% to 7.5% of which are singletons, and about 4.3% rests with the top ten. Here the sequenced sample was PBMCs, taken before TCRalphabeta/CD19-depleted stem cell transplant. The receptors stem from a girl under three years old with combined immunodeficiency, due to receive a stem cell transplant.

In this sample, this clonotype turned up many times. The chain carries TRBV5-1 and TRBJ2-2, with TRBD1 matching over 7 bases. Germline CDR1 SGHRS, CDR2 YFSETQ. Trimming removed 1 base from V and 0 bases from J; junction bases left unmatched: 9. CDR3 length: 18 residues. The CDR3 region has the DNA TGCGCCAGCAGCTTGTTAAAGGGGGCCGGTACGAACACCGGGGAGCTGTTTTTT. Residues: CASSLLKGAGTNTGELFF.

J is TRBJ2-7 and V is TRBV6-1, with 12 nucleotides matching TRBD2. The ends lost 8 bases at V and 6 bases at J; junction bases unmatched: 8. This CDR3 is built from 14 residues. Germline CDR1 is MNHNS and CDR2 is SASEGT. The chain's CDR3 is CASGRLAGVGEQYF. CDR3 nucleotide sequence: TGTGCCAGCGGTAGACTAGCGGGAGTGGGCGAGCAGTACTTC.

V gene TRBV12-3 or TRBV12-4 combines with J gene TRBJ1-2; no clear D gene. This CDR3 contains 14 residues. The germline V and J ends were trimmed by 5 bases and 3 bases, with 13 bases remaining between them. CDR3 bases: TGTGCCAGCAGTCCCATAGGGAACCACTATGGCTACACCTTC. As protein: CASSPIGNHYGYTF.

This clonotype was detected many times. The chain joins TRBV7-2 to TRBJ2-7, with D possibly being TRBD1 (6 bases). Deletions cut 5 bases from V and 3 bases from J, with 14 bases between. CDR1 is SGHTA and CDR2 is FQGNSA in the germline V gene. The CDR3 spans 14 residues. The DNA of the CDR3 is TGTGCCAGCAGCCATCGGGACAAAATCTACGAGCAGTACTTC. Its translation: CASSHRDKIYEQYF.

This clonotype showed up just a few times. The chain links TRBV6-5 to TRBJ2-2; D is unclear. Trimming removed 0 bases from V and 4 bases from J, with 6 bases in between. Germline V gene sequence: CDR1 MNHEY, CDR2 SVGAGI. CDR3 length: 14 residues. The DNA of the CDR3 is TGTGCCAGCAGTTACTCGATGGGCACCGGGGAGCTGTTTTTT. This sequence encodes CASSYSMGTGELFF.

This clonotype has at least ten counts. The V and J genes are TRBV7-3 and TRBJ2-3; 7 bases align to TRBD1. The length of the CDR3 is 15 residues. The junction had 10 bases not matched to a gene; V was cut back by 5 bases and J by 5 bases. Germline CDR1 is SGHTA and CDR2 is FQGTGA. The DNA of the CDR3 is TGTGCCAGCAGCCTCACAGGGGCTGGGGGAGATACGCAGTATTTT. This sequence encodes CASSLTGAGGDTQYF.

This clonotype was observed a few times. The chain is built from TRBV21-1 and TRBJ2-7; the table's D call of TRBD1 was not tested on the DNA. TRBV21-1 is marked as a pseudogene. The CDR3 loop spans 15 amino acids. The CDR3 region is CASSTGTGDPYEQYF. CDR3 sequence (DNA): TGTGCCAGCAGTACCGGGACAGGGGATCCCTACGAGCAGTACTTC.

There are a few counts of this clonotype. The chain combines TRBV7-3 with TRBJ2-5; 14 bases fit TRBD2. The CDR3 covers 19 residues. J lost 0 bases, V lost 5 bases, and 11 bases had no gene match. Germline CDR1 reads SGHTA; CDR2 reads FQGTGA. The CDR3 reads CASSPKGLAGALYQETQYF. The CDR3, as DNA: TGTGCCAGCAGCCCTAAGGGACTAGCGGGAGCTTTGTACCAAGAGACCCAGTACTTC.

This clonotype was found many times. The chain uses TRBV27 and TRBJ2-1; no clear D. CDR1 MNHEY and CDR2 SMNVEV come from the germline V gene (reference sequence). The CDR3 runs 13 residues. V was pared by 2 bases and J by 0 bases, with 2 bases between. In DNA form, the CDR3 reads TGTGCCAGCAGTTTAGTCTCCTACAATGAGCAGTTCTTC. Translation gives CASSLVSYNEQFF.

This clonotype appeared many times. The V and J genes are TRBV15 and TRBJ1-1; the D gene is possibly TRBD1 (6 bases). Between the trimmed V and J ends, which lost 1 base and 12 bases, there was a span of 18 bases. The CDR3 is 14 residues long. CDR1 is LNHNV, CDR2 YYDKDF, per germline (reference sequence). CDR3 amino acids: CATSRVPDSLPPFF. The CDR3 bases are TGTGCCACCAGCAGAGTACCGGACAGCCTACCACCTTTCTTT.

This clonotype appeared many times. The rearrangement joins TRBV6-2 or TRBV6-3 to TRBJ2-7; 9 positions agree with TRBD2. There are 16 residues in the CDR3. The junction had 10 bases not matched to a gene; V was cut back by 0 bases and J by 7 bases. CDR1 is MNHEY and CDR2 is SVGEGT in the germline V gene. Written as DNA, the CDR3 is TGTGCCAGCAGTTACTCTCCAATAGCGGGGGCATGGGAGCAGTACTTC. Residues: CASSYSPIAGAWEQYF.

There are many counts of this clonotype. The chain's CDR3 is CASSLGVRGNEQFF. The CDR3 nucleotides read TGTGCCAGCAGCTTAGGCGTTAGGGGGAATGAGCAGTTCTTC. The V call is TRBV7-8, the J call TRBJ2-1, with D possibly matching TRBD1 (6 bases). V lost 1 base to trimming and J lost 7 bases, with 11 bases between them. CDR3 length: 14 amino acids. From germline, CDR1 is SGHVS and CDR2 FQNEAQ.

This clonotype was observed many times. V usage is TRBV7-2 and J usage is TRBJ2-5; D gene uncertain. This CDR3 region has 15 residues. Germline V gives CDR1 SGHTA, CDR2 FQGNSA. The V end lost 1 base, the J end lost 2 bases, and 11 bases lay between the germline ends. Written as DNA, the CDR3 is TGTGCCAGCAGCTTAGGTTGGTCCTCACAAGAGACCCAGTACTTC. This sequence encodes CASSLGWSSQETQYF. Drawing the rest from reference TRBV7-2 and TRBJ2-5, the complete variable domain is GAGVSQSPSNKVTEKGKDVELRCDPISGHTALYWYRQSLGQGLEFLIYFQGNSAPDKSGLPSDRFSAERTGGSVSTLTIQRTQQEDSAVYLCASSLGWSSQETQYFGPGTRLLVL.

Points on this clonotype: A much bigger clone sits one base away, suggesting this may be a read error. The chain couples TRBV15 to TRBJ2-2; 7 positions match TRBD1. The CDR3 is 15 amino acids. Per germline, CDR1 LNHNV and CDR2 YYDKDF (reference sequence). This chain's CDR3 is CATSRGQLNTGELIF. The CDR3 DNA sequence: TGTGCCACCAGCCGGGGACAGTTGAACACCGGGGAGCTGATTTTT.

This clonotype came up many times. The V and J genes are TRBV20-1 and TRBJ2-5; D is perhaps TRBD1 (6 bases). This CDR3 has 16 residues. V shed 1 base and J shed 4 bases, with 19 bases lying between them. Germline V lookup: CDR1 DFQATT, CDR2 SNEGSKA (reference sequence). In DNA form, the CDR3 reads TGCAGTGCTAGAGCAGGGGCGAGGTTAGCAGGAGAGACCCAGTACTTC. This translates into CSARAGARLAGETQYF.

This clonotype was observed many times. The chain has TRBV7-2 and TRBJ1-6; 7 bases fit TRBD1. CDR1 SGHTA and CDR2 FQGNSA come from the germline V gene. The CDR3 covers 16 residues. After removal of 3 bases from V and 8 bases from J, the junction contained 10 bases not matched to a gene. Here the CDR3 reads CASSLLARGRDSPLHF. The CDR3 bases are TGTGCCAGCAGCTTGCTCGCTAGGGGGCGCGATTCACCCCTCCACTTT.

V and J are TRBV18 and TRBJ2-7; TRBD2 matches at 12 bases. Germline CDR1 KGHSH, CDR2 LQKENI. There are 16 residues in the CDR3. The junction had 8 bases not matched to a gene; V was cut back by 3 bases and J by 5 bases. CDR3 loop: CASSPRASGGADEQYF. For the CDR3, the DNA is TGTGCCAGCTCACCTCGCGCTAGCGGGGGGGCCGACGAGCAGTACTTC. Full variable domain (outside the CDR3, taken from reference TRBV18 and TRBJ2-7): NAGVMQNPRHLVRRRGQEARLRCSPMKGHSHVYWYRQLPEEGLKFMVYLQKENIIDESGMPKERFSAEFPKEGPSILRIQQVVRGDSAAYFCASSPRASGGADEQYFGPGTRLTVT.

This clonotype was seen ten or more times. A junction end diverges from the germline sequence, so it may reflect a read error. CDR3 coding DNA: TGCGCCAGCAGCTTGGTTGGGACAGATACGCAGTATTTT. This codes for CASSLVGTDTQYF. This sequence joins TRBV7-2 and TRBJ2-3; no firm D call. The length of the CDR3 is 13 residues. In germline, CDR1 is SGHTA, CDR2 FQGNSA.

This clonotype was detected ten times or more. The genes are TRBV4-3 and TRBJ2-1; TRBD2 matches at 14 bases. V lost 4 bases and J lost 8; bases outside the gene matches: 10. CDR3 length: 17 residues. From germline, CDR1 is LGHNA and CDR2 YSLEER. The CDR3 sequence: CASSPLGTSGSGYEQFF. The DNA for the CDR3 is TGCGCCAGCAGCCCTCTCGGGACTAGCGGGAGTGGTTATGAGCAGTTCTTC.

This clonotype was recorded at least ten times. The chain recombines TRBV5-1 with TRBJ2-6; tentatively, D is TRBD2 (5 bases). There are 20 residues in the CDR3. The ends were cut back, 6 bases at V and 0 bases at J, with 25 bases in the middle. Germline CDR1 and CDR2: SGHRS and YFSETQ. The CDR3 DNA sequence: TGCGCCAGCAAAGCCGGTACGAAAGAAGTTGCGGGCTCTGGGGCCAACGTCCTGACTTTC. Translated: CASKAGTKEVAGSGANVLTF.

This clonotype was detected many times. The chain recombines TRBV11-1 with TRBJ1-1; TRBD1 agrees at 11 bases. V lost 0 bases to trimming and J lost 4 bases; unmatched junction nucleotides: 13. Germline CDR1 reads SGHAT; CDR2 reads FQDESV (reference sequence). The CDR3 runs 19 residues. CDR3 amino acids: CASSLATLITGTGGTEAFF. DNA of the CDR3: TGTGCCAGCAGCTTAGCGACGCTGATTACCGGGACAGGGGGCACTGAAGCTTTCTTT.

Many counts were recorded for this clonotype. The chain combines TRBV28 with TRBJ2-1, with D unresolved. This CDR3 contains 12 residues. CDR1 and CDR2 from the germline V gene are MDHEN and SYDVKM. With 6 bases removed from V and 5 bases from J, the gap between germline ends came to 8 bases. The CDR3 here is CASRLMNNEQFF. CDR3 DNA sequence: TGTGCCAGCAGGCTCATGAACAATGAGCAGTTCTTC. The full variable domain, completed using reference TRBV28 and TRBJ2-1, is DVKVTQSSRYLVKRTGEKVFLECVQDMDHENMFWYRQDPGLGLRLIYFSYDVKMKEKGDIPEGYSVSREKKERFSLILESASTNQTSMYLCASRLMNNEQFFGPGTRLTVL.

This clonotype was seen repeatedly, ten times or more. The rearrangement uses TRBV12-3 or TRBV12-4 and TRBJ2-7; D not certain. The CDR3 totals 13 residues. Trimming removed 3 bases at V and 3 bases at J, with 9 bases between. The CDR3 loop reads CASSFNRNYEQYF. The CDR3 DNA is TGTGCCAGCAGTTTCAACAGAAACTACGAGCAGTACTTC.

The CDR3 DNA is TGTGCCAGCAGCCATAGGTGGAGGTATCAGCCCCAGCATTTT. Translated: CASSHRWRYQPQHF. The chain joins TRBV7-8 to TRBJ1-5; D uncertain. The CDR3 loop spans 14 amino acids. Trimming pared 5 bases from V and 5 bases from J, leaving 13 bases between. CDR1 is SGHVS, CDR2 FQNEAQ, per germline.

This clonotype was detected only a few times. The V call is TRBV19, the J call TRBJ2-2, with D perhaps TRBD1 or TRBD2 (5 bases each). Trimming took 7 bases from V and 4 from J, leaving 19 bases between them. In germline, CDR1 is LNHDA, CDR2 SQIVND (reference sequence). The CDR3 extends over 16 amino acids. The CDR3 coding sequence is TGTGCCAGTACTCGAGGGCGCAGGGCGACCACCGGGGAGCTGTTTTTT. Its protein product is CASTRGRRATTGELFF. The entire variable domain, with the rest obtained from reference TRBV19 and TRBJ2-2, is as follows: DGGITQSPKYLFRKEGQNVTLSCEQNLNHDAMYWYRQDPGQGLRLIYYSQIVNDFQKGDIAEGYSVSREKKESFPLTVTSAQKNPTAFYLCASTRGRRATTGELFFGEGSRLTVL.

This clonotype came up many times. The V call is TRBV5-6, the J call TRBJ2-5, with D possibly being TRBD1 or TRBD2 (7 bases each). The length of the CDR3 is 15 residues. Germline V gives CDR1 SGHDT, CDR2 YYEEEE. V lost 3 bases and J 2 bases, leaving 14 bases between the germline ends. The CDR3 nucleotides read TGTGCCAGCAGCTCAGCGGGACAGAGACAAGAGACCCAGTACTTC. Encoded protein: CASSSAGQRQETQYF.

This clonotype was detected ten times or more. The V gene is TRBV4-1, the J gene TRBJ1-2; D is undetermined. Trimming removed 0 bases at V and 0 bases at J, with 2 bases between. The CDR3 contains 13 residues. Germline assignment: CDR1 MGHRA and CDR2 YSYEKL. The CDR3 sequence: CASSQESNYGYTF. In nucleotides, the CDR3 is TGCGCCAGCAGCCAAGAATCTAACTATGGCTACACCTTC.

This clonotype was detected many times. The chain recombines TRBV12-3 or TRBV12-4 with TRBJ2-1; 8 bases agree with TRBD1. V gave up 5 bases and J gave up 2 bases; unmatched junction bases: 8. The CDR3 has 16 residues. The CDR3 protein is CASSPGQGSTYNEQFF. DNA for the CDR3: TGTGCCAGCAGTCCTGGACAGGGATCAACCTACAATGAGCAGTTCTTC.

This clonotype came up many times. For the CDR3, the DNA is TGTGCCAGTAGTATCCAAGGGGGCCCCCAGTTCTTC. Amino acid sequence: CASSIQGGPQFF. This chain uses TRBV19 with TRBJ2-1; 7 nucleotides agree with TRBD1. The ends lost 3 bases at V and 13 bases at J; junction bases unmatched: 6. Germline lookup yields CDR1 LNHDA and CDR2 SQIVND (reference sequence). The CDR3 length is 12 residues.

In its sample, this clonotype was seen many times. V usage is TRBV12-3 or TRBV12-4 and J usage is TRBJ1-1, with D hard to call. CDR3 length: 12 amino acids. V was trimmed by 3 bases and J by 8 bases, leaving 10 bases between them. CDR3 sequence: CASSFPAEEAFF. In nucleotides, the CDR3 is TGTGCCAGCAGTTTTCCGGCAGAAGAAGCTTTCTTT.

In this sample, this clonotype turned up many times. The chain joins TRBV7-2 to TRBJ1-3, with 8 bases fitting TRBD1. The CDR3 is made up of 16 amino acids. Germline V CDR1 and CDR2: SGHTA, FQGNSA. V lost 5 bases, J lost 0 bases, and 6 bases stayed unmatched. CDR3 amino acids: CASSASTGDSGNTIYF. The DNA of the CDR3 is TGTGCCAGCAGCGCTTCGACAGGGGACTCTGGAAACACCATATATTTT.

This chain uses TRBV20-1 with TRBJ2-1; D possibly corresponds to TRBD1 (5 bases). Between the trimmed V and J ends, which lost 5 bases and 5 bases, there was a span of 16 bases. The CDR3 runs to 14 residues. In germline, CDR1 is DFQATT, CDR2 SNEGSKA (reference sequence). In DNA, the CDR3 is TGCAGTGCTCATGGGCCTAAAGGGGACAATGAGCAGTTCTTC. This gives the protein CSAHGPKGDNEQFF.